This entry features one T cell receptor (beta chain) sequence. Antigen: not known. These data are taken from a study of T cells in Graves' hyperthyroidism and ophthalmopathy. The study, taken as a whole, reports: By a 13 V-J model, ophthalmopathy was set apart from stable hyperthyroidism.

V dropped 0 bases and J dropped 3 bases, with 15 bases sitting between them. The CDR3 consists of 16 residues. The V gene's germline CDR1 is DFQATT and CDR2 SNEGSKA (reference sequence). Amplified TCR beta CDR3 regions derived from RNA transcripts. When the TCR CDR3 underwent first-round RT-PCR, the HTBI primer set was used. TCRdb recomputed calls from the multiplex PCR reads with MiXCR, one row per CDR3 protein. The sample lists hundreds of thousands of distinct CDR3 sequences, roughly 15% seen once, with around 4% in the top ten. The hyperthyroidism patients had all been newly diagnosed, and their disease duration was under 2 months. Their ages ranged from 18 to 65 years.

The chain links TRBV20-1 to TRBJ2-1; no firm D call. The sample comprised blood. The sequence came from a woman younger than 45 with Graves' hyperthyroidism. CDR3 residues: CSARDGGRSFYNEQFF. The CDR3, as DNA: TGCAGTGCTAGAGATGGTGGCAGGTCGTTCTACAATGAGCAGTTCTTC.